The 11 T cell receptor beta chains reported below all come from one sample, sequenced in a study of neurological immune-mediated disorders. TCRdb fed the 5' RACE reads into MiXCR, producing one record per CDR3 protein. The data contain 120,000 or so distinct CDR3 sequences, about 3.4% of them singletons. The sequenced sample was PBMCs. These receptors all stem from a woman in her twenties or thirties with multiple sclerosis.

This rearrangement joins TRBV6-5 to TRBJ1-1, with 7 bases fitting TRBD1. The V gene's germline CDR1 is MNHEY and CDR2 SVGAGI. The CDR3 has 13 amino acids. Losses at the gene ends were 2 bases for V and 7 bases for J; bases not matched to a gene: 4. CDR3 loop: CASSYRGQGEAFF. CDR3 in DNA: TGTGCCAGCAGTTACAGGGGGCAAGGTGAAGCTTTCTTT.

This clonotype was observed a few times. This rearrangement joins TRBV7-6 to TRBJ1-1; 8 bases are a match to TRBD1. Germline CDR1 SGHVS, CDR2 FNYEAQ. The J segment lost 0 bases and the V segment lost 5 bases, leaving 17 bases of the junction unmatched. This CDR3 contains 19 residues. CDR3 in amino acids: CASSPLARTGLKVNTEAFF. CDR3 sequence (DNA): TGTGCCAGCAGCCCCCTCGCTAGGACAGGGTTAAAGGTGAACACTGAAGCTTTCTTT.

This clonotype occurred many times. The chain has TRBV27 and TRBJ1-2, with D possibly matching TRBD1 (5 bases). Trimming removed 7 bases at V and 4 bases at J, with 19 bases between. The CDR3 is 15 amino acids. Germline V CDR1 and CDR2: MNHEY, SMNVEV (reference sequence). CDR3: CASTLTGGSGYGYTF. CDR3 DNA sequence: TGTGCCAGCACCCTGACGGGGGGTTCCGGCTATGGCTACACCTTC.

Ten or more counts support this clonotype. The chain joins TRBV25-1 to TRBJ2-5; 9 positions match TRBD1. V shed 5 bases and J 5 bases; nucleotides not matched to a gene: 12. CDR3 length: 16 residues. Germline CDR1 reads MGHDK; CDR2 reads SYGVNS. The CDR3 reads CASSLTKGTGKETQYF. The CDR3 DNA reads as TGTGCCAGCAGTCTGACCAAGGGGACAGGGAAGGAGACCCAGTACTTC. The full variable domain, rest sourced from reference TRBV25-1 and TRBJ2-5, is EADIYQTPRYLVIGTGKKITLECSQTMGHDKMYWYQQDPGMELHLIHYSYGVNSTEKGDLSSESTVSRIRTEHFPLTLESARPSHTSQYLCASSLTKGTGKETQYFGPGTRLLVL.

The CDR3 here is CASSQGTGTVEQYF. The CDR3 nucleotides read TGCGCCAGCAGCCAAGGGACGGGGACAGTCGAGCAGTACTTC. V is TRBV4-3 and J is TRBJ2-7; 7 bases are shared with TRBD1. This CDR3 contains 14 residues. After removal of 1 base from V and 6 bases from J, the junction contained 6 bases not matched to a gene. The germline CDR1 and CDR2 sequences are LGHNA and YSLEER.

This clonotype showed up many times. CDR3 sequence reads: CASSKGRLLEAFF. DNA for the CDR3: TGTGCCAGCAGCAAGGGCAGGCTTCTTGAAGCTTTCTTT. This chain connects TRBV21-1 to TRBJ1-1. TRBV21-1 is a known pseudogene. This CDR3 has 13 amino acids.

This clonotype occurred many times. The chain joins TRBV5-1 to TRBJ2-2; 10 bases match TRBD2. Germline CDR1 SGHRS, CDR2 YFSETQ. The CDR3 runs 15 residues. The V gene end was trimmed by 1 base and the J gene end by 11 bases; junction bases not matched to a gene: 8. CDR3 loop: CASSLTSSGGGELFF. The CDR3, as DNA: TGCGCCAGCAGCTTGACCTCTAGCGGGGGAGGAGAGCTGTTTTTT.

This clonotype was recorded at least ten times. The V call is TRBV10-3, the J call TRBJ2-7; the match to TRBD1 covers 10 bases. The CDR3 covers 15 residues. Germline CDR1 ENHRY, CDR2 SYGVKD. The trim removed 6 bases at V and 1 base at J, leaving 6 bases unmatched. The CDR3, as DNA: TGTGCCATCAGAGAAGGGACAGGGGTTTCCTACGAGCAGTACTTC. Residues: CAIREGTGVSYEQYF.

Many counts were recorded for this clonotype. The J gene is TRBJ2-1, the V gene TRBV6-6; the D is unclear. Between the trimmed V and J ends, which lost 5 bases and 5 bases, there was a span of 7 bases. Germline V gene lookup returns CDR1 MNHNY and CDR2 SVGAGI (reference sequence). The CDR3 runs to 12 residues. The CDR3 sequence is CASSVSDNEQFF. CDR3 DNA sequence: TGTGCCAGCAGTGTCAGCGACAATGAGCAGTTCTTC.

This clonotype was seen a handful of times. The chain carries TRBV7-6 and TRBJ1-4; TRBD1 matches at 7 bases. V was clipped by 5 bases and J by 2 bases; unmatched bases: 8. Per germline, CDR1 SGHVS and CDR2 FNYEAQ. This CDR3 is built from 16 residues. DNA of the CDR3: TGTGCCAGCAGCCCCCACTGGGACAGTACTAATGAAAAACTGTTTTTT. Residues: CASSPHWDSTNEKLFF.

This clonotype was seen many times. The V call is TRBV7-9, the J call TRBJ1-6, with 9 positions matching TRBD1. Germline trimming cut 5 bases from V and 9 bases from J; bases unmatched to any gene: 5. The CDR3 is 14 residues long. Germline CDR1 SEHNR, CDR2 FQNEAQ (reference sequence). The CDR3 loop reads CASSLGTGFSPLHF. The CDR3 coding sequence is TGTGCCAGCAGCCTCGGGACAGGGTTTTCACCCCTCCACTTT.